This is a list of T cell receptor beta chains from one sample in a study of cytomegalovirus exposure and HLA in healthy donors. TCRdb's table, derived via immunoSEQ multiplex PCR, lists solely in-frame clones and lacks some. The sample shows about 100,000 clones, roughly four fifths of them seen only once. The sequenced sample was PBMCs. The receptor source for this set is a male donor in good health and CMV-seropositive. The CDR3 runs from the conserved cysteine through the conserved F or W. A D gene is named only where the DNA matches it firmly. Size tells how often a clone was seen (once, few, many) or the class of an expanded clone, and some rows leave it out.

TRBD1,.,TRBV23-1,TRBJ1-6,TGCGCCAGCAGTCAAGTGAGTCCGGGACAGGGAGGCTCACCCCTCCACTTT,CASSQVSPGQGGSPLHF
.,.,TRBV21-1,TRBJ2-1,TGTGCCAGCAGCAAAGCCCGGGAGCCCTACAATGAGCAGTTCTTC,CASSKAREPYNEQFF
.,.,TRBV5-1,TRBJ1-1,TGCGCCAGCAGCTTGGCGGACGCAAGGAGGGGAACTGAAGCTTTCTTT,CASSLADARRGTEAFF
.,.,TRBV7-9,TRBJ2-6,TGTGCCAGCAGTTACTCGGAGTCTGGGGCCAACGTCCTGACTTTC,CASSYSESGANVLTF
.,.,TRBV5-1,TRBJ2-1,TGCGCCAGCAGCCTACAGGGTTTTGAGCAGTTCTTC,CASSLQGFEQFF
TRBD1,few,TRBV6-5,TRBJ1-1,TGTGCCAGCAGCTGGGACAGGGGGTCGAACACTGAAGCTTTCTTT,CASSWDRGSNTEAFF
.,.,TRBV6-5,TRBJ2-3,TGTGCCAGCAGTTACTCTTTGGACAGTGACACAGATACGCAGTATTTT,CASSYSLDSDTDTQYF
.,few,TRBV7-6,TRBJ2-1,TGTGCCAGCAGCGCTAGACGGGGGTTCAATGAGCAGTTCTTC,CASSARRGFNEQFF
.,.,TRBV12-5,TRBJ1-6,TGTGCTAGTGGTAGGGGCATCCCTAATTCACCCCTCCACTTT,CASGRGIPNSPLHF
.,.,TRBV5-4,TRBJ1-2,TGTGCCAGCAGCTTGGGGGGAGTCTCTGGCTACACCTTC,CASSLGGVSGYTF
TRBD1,.,TRBV2,TRBJ2-7,TGTGCCAGCAGATCGGGACAGAACTACGAGCAGTACTTC,CASRSGQNYEQYF
TRBD1,.,TRBV2,TRBJ1-2,TGTGCCAGCAGCCAACAATTGACAGGGGGCTATGGCTACACCTTC,CASSQQLTGGYGYTF
TRBD1,.,TRBV15,TRBJ1-3,TGTGCCACCAGCAAACTTCGGGACAGTGTTTCTAGAAACACCATATATTTT,CATSKLRDSVSRNTIYF
.,.,TRBV7-8,TRBJ1-2,TGTGCCAGCAGCCCCCCGCGCGGGGGCGCAAAAATCCAAGAGAGGTATGGCTACACCTTC,CASSPPRGGAKIQERYGYTF
TRBD1,.,TRBV7-9,TRBJ2-7,TGTGCCAGCAGCTCCACCCTATGGACAGGGAACGAGCAGTACTTC,CASSSTLWTGNEQYF
.,.,TRBV5-1,TRBJ2-5,TGCGCCAGCAGCTTATACCAACAGGAGACCCAGTACTTC,CASSLYQQETQYF
TRBD2,.,TRBV11-2,TRBJ2-3,TGTGCCAGCAGCCCCCCGGCGGGGGGGTTAGCAGATACGCAGTATTTT,CASSPPAGGLADTQYF
TRBD1,.,TRBV5-4,TRBJ2-7,TGTGCCAGCGGTCGGGACAGTTTCTACGAGCAGTACTTC,CASGRDSFYEQYF
.,.,TRBV9,TRBJ2-3,TGTGCCAGCAGCGGGACTAGCACAGATACGCAGTATTTT,CASSGTSTDTQYF
.,.,TRBV11-2,TRBJ1-1,TGTGCCAGCAGCTTCTTATCCGGGGGGGGAAACACTGAAGCTTTCTTT,CASSFLSGGGNTEAFF
.,.,TRBV29-1,TRBJ1-2,TGCAGCGGGACTGCTAACTATGGCTACACCTTC,CSGTANYGYTF
TRBD1,few,TRBV11-2,TRBJ1-1,TGTGCCAGCAGACGAAATGGACAGGGGAACACTGAAGCTTTCTTT,CASRRNGQGNTEAFF
.,.,TRBV7-2,TRBJ2-3,TGTGCCAGCAGCTTATTCCTTCCTGGGGCAGGGGGGACAGATACGCAGTATTTT,CASSLFLPGAGGTDTQYF
.,.,TRBV6-1,TRBJ2-5,TGTGCCAGCCAGAGGGGGTTTCAAGAGACCCAGTACTTC,CASQRGFQETQYF
.,.,TRBV9,TRBJ2-3,TGTGCCAGCAGCCCCGGGACTTCTCTAAGGTCGGCGCAGTATTTT,CASSPGTSLRSAQYF
TRBD1,once,TRBV11-3,TRBJ2-2,TGTGCCAGCAGCCACGGACAGGGGGGGAACACCGGGGAGCTGTTTTTT,CASSHGQGGNTGELFF
.,.,TRBV7-9,TRBJ1-6,TGTGCCAGCAGCTCCGAGGGGGACGGAAATAATTCACCCCTCCACTTT,CASSSEGDGNNSPLHF
.,.,TRBV7-9,TRBJ1-4,TGTGCCAGCAGCTTAGCGTTAGCCCCAACTAATGAAAAACTGTTTTTT,CASSLALAPTNEKLFF
TRBD1,.,TRBV19,TRBJ1-5,TGTGCCAGTAGTATAGCGCTTAGCAGGGGGAATCAGCCCCAGCATTTT,CASSIALSRGNQPQHF
.,.,TRBV27,TRBJ1-1,TGTGCCAGCAGTTTCACCATCTTAACGGGTGAAGCTTTCTTT,CASSFTILTGEAFF
.,.,TRBV2,TRBJ2-2,TGTGCCAGCAGAGCCACCAGGGTTGACACCGGGGAGCTGTTTTTT,CASRATRVDTGELFF
TRBD1,.,TRBV7-4,TRBJ1-5,TGTGCCAGCAGCCACGACAGGGGACGACTTGGCAATCAGCCCCAGCATTTT,CASSHDRGRLGNQPQHF
.,few,TRBV30,TRBJ2-7,TGTGCCTTACGGGATCCCGGGGTAGGCGAGCAGTACTTC,CALRDPGVGEQYF
.,once,TRBV11-2,TRBJ2-1,TGTGCCAGCAGCCCCCCCGTTGCGGGGTACTCCTACAATGAGCAGTTCTTC,CASSPPVAGYSYNEQFF
TRBD2,.,TRBV5-4,TRBJ2-5,TGTGCCAGCAGCTTCTATCGGGGGGAATACCAAGAGACCCAGTACTTC,CASSFYRGEYQETQYF
.,.,TRBV7-2,TRBJ1-5,TGTGCCAGCAGCCGTACAGGGATTAGCAATCAGCCCCAGCATTTT,CASSRTGISNQPQHF
TRBD1,.,TRBV5-1,TRBJ1-3,TGCGCCAGCAGCGACCGGGACAGAGACTCTGGAAACACCATATATTTT,CASSDRDRDSGNTIYF
.,.,TRBV9,TRBJ2-7,TGTGCCAGCAGCGAACGGGACTTACCGAGCTCCTACGAGCAGTACTTC,CASSERDLPSSYEQYF
TRBD2,once,TRBV11-2,TRBJ2-3,TGTGCCAGCAGCCCTAGAGTGGGGATTAGCGGGGTAGGCACAGATACGCAGTATTTT,CASSPRVGISGVGTDTQYF
.,.,TRBV6-6,TRBJ1-1,TGTGCCAGTGAAGGGGCGTACACTGAAGCTTTCTTT,CASEGAYTEAFF
.,few,TRBV10-1,TRBJ1-2,TGCGCCAGCAGTGAGACAGGGACCTATGGCTACACCTTC,CASSETGTYGYTF
TRBD2,.,TRBV30,TRBJ2-7,TGTGCCGGAAGCGGGACTTACAACTACGAGCAGTACTTC,CAGSGTYNYEQYF
.,.,TRBV4-1,TRBJ1-3,TGCGCCAGCAGCCAAGGTAGTTTCTCTGGAAACACCATATATTTT,CASSQGSFSGNTIYF
TRBD2,.,TRBV27,TRBJ2-3,TGTGCCAGCAGTCTTTTAGCGGGGGGCACAGATACGCAGTATTTT,CASSLLAGGTDTQYF
.,.,TRBV30,TRBJ2-3,TGTGCCTGGAGTGCCACAGGGGATACGCAGTATTTT,CAWSATGDTQYF
TRBD1,.,TRBV7-9,TRBJ1-2,TGTGCCAGCAGCTTAGACAGGGGGCAAAGCGGCTACACCTTC,CASSLDRGQSGYTF
.,few,TRBV4-1,TRBJ2-3,TGCGCCAGCAGCCAATTTCGGGGAAGAGATACGCAGTATTTT,CASSQFRGRDTQYF
TRBD1,few,TRBV5-1,TRBJ1-2,TGCGCCAGCAGCTTGGAGGGACAGGGACCCTATGGCTACACCTTC,CASSLEGQGPYGYTF
TRBD1,.,TRBV30,TRBJ1-1,TGTGCCTACAAGGACAGGGTAAACACTGAAGCTTTCTTT,CAYKDRVNTEAFF
.,.,TRBV27,TRBJ2-7,TGTGCCAGCAGTTTACAGGGGAGCAACGAGCAGTACTTC,CASSLQGSNEQYF
.,few,TRBV19,TRBJ1-4,TGTGCCAGTAGTGCATGGACAGACCATGAAAAACTGTTTTTT,CASSAWTDHEKLFF
.,once,TRBV6-6,TRBJ1-5,TGTGCCAGCAGTTTACAGAGGACTGATAGCAATCAGCCCCAGCATTTT,CASSLQRTDSNQPQHF
.,.,TRBV13,TRBJ1-1,TGTGCCAGCAGCTTAGCTGGGGAGAGCAACACTGAAGCTTTCTTT,CASSLAGESNTEAFF
.,few,TRBV7-8,TRBJ2-7,TGTGCCAGCAGCTTAGTTTCCAGGGTTGGCGAGCAGTACTTC,CASSLVSRVGEQYF
TRBD2,few,TRBV4-2,TRBJ2-1,TGTGCCAGCAGCCAAGCCGGCCAGCGGGGGGACAATGAGCAGTTCTTC,CASSQAGQRGDNEQFF
.,once,TRBV5-1,TRBJ2-7,TGCGCCAGCAGCTATATACAGGGGGGGAATGAGCAGTACTTC,CASSYIQGGNEQYF
.,.,TRBV6-5,TRBJ1-5,TGTGCCAGCAGCCCCGCTGGGAGTCATCAGCCCCAGCATTTT,CASSPAGSHQPQHF
.,.,TRBV6-6,TRBJ2-1,TGTGCCAGCAGTTTCAACGACAGATCTGGGAATGAGCAGTTCTTC,CASSFNDRSGNEQFF
.,.,TRBV5-6,TRBJ2-7,TGTGCCAGCAGCGCCCTTAGAGGCCCCGAGCAGTACTTC,CASSALRGPEQYF
.,.,TRBV6-5,TRBJ2-7,TGTGCCAGCCGGGACTTTTTGGGCGAGCAGTACTTC,CASRDFLGEQYF